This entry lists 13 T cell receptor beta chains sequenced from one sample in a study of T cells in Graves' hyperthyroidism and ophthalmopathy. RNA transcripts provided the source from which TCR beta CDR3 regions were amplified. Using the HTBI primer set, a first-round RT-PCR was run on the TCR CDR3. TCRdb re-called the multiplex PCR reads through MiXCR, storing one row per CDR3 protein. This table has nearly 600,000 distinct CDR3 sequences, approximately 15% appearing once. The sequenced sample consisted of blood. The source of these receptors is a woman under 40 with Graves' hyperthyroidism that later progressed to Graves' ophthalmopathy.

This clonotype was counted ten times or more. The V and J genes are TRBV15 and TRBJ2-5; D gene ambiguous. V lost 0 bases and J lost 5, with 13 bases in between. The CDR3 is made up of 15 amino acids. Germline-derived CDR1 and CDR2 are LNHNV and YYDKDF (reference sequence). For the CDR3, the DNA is TGTGCCACCAGCAGAGATCGAGATCTGGGGGAGACCCAGTACTTC. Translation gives CATSRDRDLGETQYF.

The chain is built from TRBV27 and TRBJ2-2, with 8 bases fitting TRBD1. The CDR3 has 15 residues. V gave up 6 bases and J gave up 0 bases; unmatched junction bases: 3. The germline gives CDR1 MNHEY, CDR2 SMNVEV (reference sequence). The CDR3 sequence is CASRRDRTNTGELFF. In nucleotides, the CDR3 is TGTGCCAGCAGACGGGACAGGACGAACACCGGGGAGCTGTTTTTT.

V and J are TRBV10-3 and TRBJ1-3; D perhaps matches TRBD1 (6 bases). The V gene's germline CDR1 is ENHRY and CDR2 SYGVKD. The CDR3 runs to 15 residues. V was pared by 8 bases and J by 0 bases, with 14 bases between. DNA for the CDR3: TGTGCCATCCGGCTCCAGGGGTCCTCTGGAAACACCATATATTTT. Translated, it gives CAIRLQGSSGNTIYF.

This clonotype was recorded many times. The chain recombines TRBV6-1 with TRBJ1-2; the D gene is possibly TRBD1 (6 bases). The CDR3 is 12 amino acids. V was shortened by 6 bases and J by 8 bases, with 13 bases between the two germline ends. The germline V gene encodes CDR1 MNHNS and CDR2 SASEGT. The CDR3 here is CASSKGQRGYTF. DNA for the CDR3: TGTGCCAGCAGCAAAGGACAGAGAGGCTACACCTTC.

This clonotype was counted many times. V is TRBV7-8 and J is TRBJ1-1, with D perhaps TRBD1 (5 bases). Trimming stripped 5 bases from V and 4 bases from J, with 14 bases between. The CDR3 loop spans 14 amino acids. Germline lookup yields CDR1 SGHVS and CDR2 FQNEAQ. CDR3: CASSLGGAITEAFF. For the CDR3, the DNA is TGTGCCAGCAGCCTAGGAGGGGCTATCACTGAAGCTTTCTTT.

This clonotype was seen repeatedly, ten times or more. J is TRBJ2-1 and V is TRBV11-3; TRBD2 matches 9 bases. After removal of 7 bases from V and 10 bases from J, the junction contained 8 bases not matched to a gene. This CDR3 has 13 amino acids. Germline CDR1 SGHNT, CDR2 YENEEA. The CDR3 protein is CASTRTSDYEQFF. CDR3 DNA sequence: TGTGCCAGCACGCGGACTAGCGATTACGAGCAGTTCTTC. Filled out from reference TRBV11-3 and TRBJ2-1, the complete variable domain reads EAGVVQSPRYKIIEKKQPVAFWCNPISGHNTLYWYLQNLGQGPELLIRYENEEAVDDSQLPKDRFSAERLKGVDSTLKIQPAELGDSAVYLCASTRTSDYEQFFGPGTRLTVL.

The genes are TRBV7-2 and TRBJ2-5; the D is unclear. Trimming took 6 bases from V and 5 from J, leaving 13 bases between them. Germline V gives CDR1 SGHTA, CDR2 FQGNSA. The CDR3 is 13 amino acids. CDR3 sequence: CASSSRPAETQYF. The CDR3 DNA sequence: TGTGCCAGCAGTTCACGGCCGGCGGAGACCCAGTACTTC.

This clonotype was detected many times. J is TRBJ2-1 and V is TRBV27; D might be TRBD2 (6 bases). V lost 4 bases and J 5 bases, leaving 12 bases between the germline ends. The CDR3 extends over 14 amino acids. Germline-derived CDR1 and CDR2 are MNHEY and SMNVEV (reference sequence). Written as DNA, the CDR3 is TGTGCCAGCAGTTCCGGAGGGCCAAACAATGAGCAGTTCTTC. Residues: CASSSGGPNNEQFF.

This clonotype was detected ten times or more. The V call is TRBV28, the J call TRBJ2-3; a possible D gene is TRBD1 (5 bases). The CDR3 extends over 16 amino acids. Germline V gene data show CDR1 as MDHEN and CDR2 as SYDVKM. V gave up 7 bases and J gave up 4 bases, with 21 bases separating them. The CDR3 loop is CASTPSKGALADTQYF. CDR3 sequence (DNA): TGTGCCAGCACCCCGTCCAAAGGGGCCCTCGCAGATACGCAGTATTTT.

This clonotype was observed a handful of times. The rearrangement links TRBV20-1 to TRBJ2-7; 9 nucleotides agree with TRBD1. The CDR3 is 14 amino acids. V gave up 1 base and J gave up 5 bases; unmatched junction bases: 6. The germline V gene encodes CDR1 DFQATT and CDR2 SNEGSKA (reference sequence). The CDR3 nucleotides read TGCAGTGCTAGAGTGCCCGGGACAGGGAACGAGCAGTACTTC. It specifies CSARVPGTGNEQYF.

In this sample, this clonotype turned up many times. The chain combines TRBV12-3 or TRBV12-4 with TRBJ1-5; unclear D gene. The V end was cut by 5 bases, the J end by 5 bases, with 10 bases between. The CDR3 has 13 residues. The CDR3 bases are TGTGCCAGCAGTGCGGGTGCCGATCAGCCCCAGCATTTT. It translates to CASSAGADQPQHF.

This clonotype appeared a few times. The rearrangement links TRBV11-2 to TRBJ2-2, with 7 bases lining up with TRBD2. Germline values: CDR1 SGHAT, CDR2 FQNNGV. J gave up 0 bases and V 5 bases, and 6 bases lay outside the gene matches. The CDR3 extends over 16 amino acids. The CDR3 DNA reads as TGTGCCAGCAGCGGCGGGAGAATCGCGAACACCGGGGAGCTGTTTTTT. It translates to CASSGGRIANTGELFF.

The CDR3 DNA reads TGTGCCAGTATAAGGGGGGGGAGGAACACTGAAGCTTTCTTT. This gives the protein CASIRGGRNTEAFF. The V and J genes are TRBV19 and TRBJ1-1, with D possibly matching TRBD1 (6 bases). The V end was cut by 7 bases, the J end by 1 base, with 13 bases between. CDR1 is LNHDA, CDR2 SQIVND, per germline (reference sequence). This CDR3 has 14 residues.